This TCR beta chain stems from a study of monozygotic twins with inflammatory bowel disease. CDR3 length equals 13 residues. Germline V gene sequence: CDR1 GTSNPN, CDR2 SVGIG (reference sequence). On this clonotype itself: The antigen is not known.

Findings of the study overall: Subtypes among T cells remained indistinguishable.

Via template switching, UMIs carrying a 6-nucleotide sample barcode were introduced. After re-calling the 5' RACE reads, TCRdb lists one entry per CDR3 protein, DNA absent. The sample table sets out 110,000 to 150,000 distinct CDR3 sequences. The chain carries TRBV30 and TRBJ2-7; TCRdb names TRBD2, which stays unverified in the absence of DNA. This TCR came from a human donor with ulcerative colitis or Crohn's disease, or a healthy co-twin of an affected twin (not recorded which). Material for sequencing was blood. The CDR3: CARSGQTAYEQYF.